Listed here is a single T cell receptor (beta chain). Antigen: not known. The data belong to a study of immune cell composition in non-small cell lung cancer. General study findings and limits: TIL tumour reactivity correlated with maximal tumour-associated clone frequency in adenocarcinoma.

The germline V gene encodes CDR1 SGHRS and CDR2 YFSETQ. The CDR3 contains 15 residues. With 4 bases clipped from V and 6 bases from J, the junction kept 9 bases outside the gene matches. The protocol was immunoSEQ multiplex PCR, while the TCRdb copy is restricted to in-frame clones and leaves out a portion. In the table there are roughly 14,000 clones, roughly 69% of which are singletons. Specimen: lung tumor tissue. This TCR derives from a human donor with non-small cell lung cancer. This chain connects TRBV5-1 to TRBJ1-3; 8 bases fit TRBD1. The CDR3 DNA sequence: TGCGCCAGCAGCACGACAGGGGAGATCGAAAACACCATATATTTT. Its translation is CASSTTGEIENTIYF.